Listed below are T cell receptor beta chains from one sample, sequenced in a study of neurological immune-mediated disorders. TCRdb analysed the 5' RACE reads with MiXCR anew, one entry per CDR3 protein. The sample has approximately 100,000 distinct CDR3 sequences, 3.5% seen once. The specimen sequenced was PBMCs. These TCRs come from a woman aged 18-35 years with multiple sclerosis. Both conserved end residues are part of each CDR3. D genes are given only for firm matches. A clone size is listed for some rows: how often the clone was seen (once, few, many), or a class if it is expanded.

v_call,d_call,j_call,clone_size,cdr3_aa,cdr3_nt
TRBV6-6,.,TRBJ2-1,many,CASRSVDEQFF,TGTGCCAGCAGGTCCGTCGATGAGCAGTTCTTC
TRBV20-1,.,TRBJ2-7,many,CSARGIQGVNYEQYF,TGCAGTGCTAGAGGAATCCAGGGTGTGAACTACGAGCAGTACTTC
TRBV28,TRBD2,TRBJ2-5,few,CASSPGGDFRETQYF,TGTGCCAGCAGCCCGGGGGGGGACTTTCGAGAGACCCAGTACTTC
TRBV6-1,TRBD1,TRBJ1-6,many,CASSEPGQGNSPLHF,TGTGCCAGCAGTGAACCCGGACAGGGGAATTCACCCCTCCACTTT
TRBV20-1,TRBD1,TRBJ2-6,many,CSATWDRGASGANVLTF,TGCAGTGCTACTTGGGACAGGGGGGCCTCTGGGGCCAACGTCCTGACTTTC
TRBV20-1,.,TRBJ2-7,many,CSAREGQGGWYEQYF,TGCAGTGCTAGAGAAGGGCAGGGGGGGTGGTACGAGCAGTACTTC
TRBV5-5,TRBD1,TRBJ2-1,many,CASSSGQGVTYNEQFF,TGTGCCAGCAGCTCCGGACAGGGAGTAACCTACAATGAGCAGTTCTTC
TRBV5-1,.,TRBJ1-1,.,CASIPGAGSTEAFF,TGCGCCAGCATCCCGGGCGCGGGATCAACTGAAGCTTTCTTT
TRBV7-9,.,TRBJ1-1,.,CASSLGRTEAFF,TGTGCCAGCAGCTTAGGCAGAACTGAAGCTTTCTTT
TRBV6-6,TRBD2,TRBJ2-3,many,CASTKGLAGGEDTQYF,TGTGCCAGCACCAAGGGGCTAGCGGGAGGTGAAGATACGCAGTATTTT
TRBV4-3,.,TRBJ2-1,many,CASSQEPSGDYNEQFF,TGCGCCAGCAGCCAAGAACCCAGCGGAGATTACAATGAGCAGTTCTTC
TRBV10-3,.,TRBJ2-7,many,CATLLDSSYEQYF,TGTGCCACCCTCCTGGACAGTTCCTACGAGCAGTACTTC
TRBV9,.,TRBJ1-1,few,CASSPTRGGEAFF,TGTGCCAGCAGCCCAACCCGAGGAGGGGAGGCTTTCTTT
TRBV5-6,TRBD1,TRBJ2-7,many,CASSSPRDSSYEQYF,TGTGCCAGCAGCTCCCCCCGGGACAGCTCCTACGAGCAGTACTTC
TRBV6-1,TRBD1,TRBJ2-7,many,CASSEPGQGDEQYF,TGTGCCAGCAGTGAACCGGGACAGGGGGACGAGCAGTACTTC
TRBV6-5,.,TRBJ2-3,many,CASSYSTRRTDTQYF,TGTGCCAGCAGTTACTCGACCCGACGCACAGATACGCAGTATTTT
TRBV5-1,TRBD2,TRBJ2-1,many,CASSFSGGSYNEQFF,TGCGCCAGCAGCTTTTCGGGGGGGTCCTACAATGAGCAGTTCTTC
TRBV12-3/TRBV12-4,.,TRBJ1-1,many,CASQGHRNTEAFF,TGTGCCAGCCAGGGACATAGGAACACTGAAGCTTTCTTT
TRBV11-2,TRBD1,TRBJ2-7,many,CASSPINRQGDYEQYF,TGTGCCAGCAGCCCCATTAATCGACAGGGGGACTACGAGCAGTACTTC
TRBV5-1,.,TRBJ1-2,many,CASTPGFDYGYTF,TGCGCCAGCACCCCCGGGTTCGACTATGGCTACACCTTC
TRBV6-2/TRBV6-3,.,TRBJ2-1,many,CASSYRDSFGEQFF,TGTGCCAGCAGTTACCGAGATTCGTTTGGTGAGCAGTTCTTC
TRBV5-1,.,TRBJ1-1,many,CASSLGDSQASFF,TGCGCCAGCAGCTTGGGAGACTCCCAGGCGTCTTTCTTT
TRBV20-1,.,TRBJ1-6,many,CSARAGFSPLHF,TGCAGTGCTAGAGCGGGGTTTTCACCCCTCCACTTT
TRBV29-1,TRBD1,TRBJ2-5,many,CSVVRQGETQYF,TGCAGCGTGGTAAGACAGGGAGAGACCCAGTACTTC
TRBV5-1,TRBD2,TRBJ2-7,many,CASSPQAGGVSYEQYF,TGCGCCAGCAGCCCACAAGCGGGAGGGGTCTCCTACGAGCAGTACTTC
TRBV7-3,.,TRBJ1-1,.,CASSPHTEAFF,TGTGCCAGCAGCCCCCACACTGAAGCTTTCTTT
TRBV6-5,.,TRBJ1-5,many,CASSEYSNQPQHF,TGTGCCAGCAGTGAATATAGCAATCAGCCCCAGCATTTT
TRBV7-2,.,TRBJ1-1,many,CASSFSSNTEAFF,TGTGCCAGCAGCTTCTCTTCGAACACTGAAGCTTTCTTT
TRBV9,TRBD1,TRBJ2-1,.,CASSVGQGAYNEQFF,TGTGCCAGCAGCGTGGGACAGGGAGCCTACAATGAGCAGTTCTTC
TRBV6-5,.,TRBJ2-7,many,CASSYAGARYEQYF,TGTGCCAGCAGTTACGCGGGGGCCCGCTACGAGCAGTACTTC
TRBV5-5,.,TRBJ2-7,many,CASSFGVQEQYF,TGTGCCAGCAGCTTCGGTGTGCAGGAGCAGTACTTC
TRBV29-1,.,TRBJ2-5,many,CSVAIGMETQYF,TGCAGCGTCGCGATAGGCATGGAGACCCAGTACTTC
TRBV20-1,.,TRBJ1-4,many,CSLPAGRDGEKLFF,TGCAGTCTACCAGCAGGCAGGGATGGTGAAAAACTGTTTTTT
TRBV18,TRBD1,TRBJ2-3,many,CASSTGVADTQYF,TGTGCCAGCTCAACAGGGGTGGCAGATACGCAGTATTTT
TRBV7-2,TRBD2,TRBJ2-1,many,CASSRSGVNYNEQFF,TGTGCCAGCAGTCGTAGCGGGGTCAACTACAATGAGCAGTTCTTC
TRBV20-1,TRBD1,TRBJ2-1,many,CSAREQGGSYNEQFF,TGCAGTGCTAGGGAACAGGGGGGTTCCTACAATGAGCAGTTCTTC
TRBV21-1,.,TRBJ2-3,many,CASRLLGGLTDTQYF,TGTGCCAGCCGGCTCCTAGGCGGACTCACAGATACGCAGTATTTT
TRBV3-1,.,TRBJ1-2,many,CASSQGVSGLRGYTF,TGTGCCAGCAGCCAAGGGGTTTCGGGGCTTCGTGGCTACACCTTC
TRBV5-1,.,TRBJ2-3,many,CASSFDLVGTDTQYF,TGCGCCAGCAGCTTTGATCTAGTAGGGACAGATACGCAGTATTTT
TRBV5-1,.,TRBJ1-5,many,CASSWDGLNQPQHF,TGCGCCAGCAGCTGGGACGGCCTCAATCAGCCCCAGCATTTT
TRBV6-5,TRBD1,TRBJ2-1,many,CASSYSRTGLYNEQFF,TGTGCCAGCAGTTACTCGCGGACAGGCTTATACAATGAGCAGTTCTTC
TRBV20-1,TRBD2,TRBJ2-1,many,CSAPQRGASYNEQFF,TGCAGTGCCCCCCAGCGGGGGGCCTCCTACAATGAGCAGTTCTTC